The clone carrying this T cell receptor (beta chain) occurred once. Its cognate antigen is unknown. These data are taken from a study of T cells after yellow fever vaccination. Study-wide findings and caveats: The secondary T-cell response peaked on day 5, not day 15, but was weaker.

The CDR3 has 17 residues. V shed 0 bases and J shed 7 bases, with 22 bases lying between them. CDR1 SGHRS and CDR2 YFSETQ come from the germline V gene. The authors made TCR cDNA by 5'RACE template switching, adding a universal primer site and UMIs. Using its own MiXCR run on the 5' RACE reads, TCRdb lists one record per CDR3 protein. The sample lists 500,000 to 700,000 distinct CDR3 sequences; about 19% were seen once. The material was PBMCs, obtained 15 days after the yellow fever booster vaccination. The sequence came from a man between 25 and 39 years old who received the YFV17D yellow fever vaccine. The chain joins TRBV5-1 to TRBJ1-1, with a weak D call TRBD1 (5 bases). The DNA of the CDR3 is TGCGCCAGCAGCTTGGCCCCTACGACAGATATATATGGTGAAGCTTTCTTT. This codes for CASSLAPTTDIYGEAFF.